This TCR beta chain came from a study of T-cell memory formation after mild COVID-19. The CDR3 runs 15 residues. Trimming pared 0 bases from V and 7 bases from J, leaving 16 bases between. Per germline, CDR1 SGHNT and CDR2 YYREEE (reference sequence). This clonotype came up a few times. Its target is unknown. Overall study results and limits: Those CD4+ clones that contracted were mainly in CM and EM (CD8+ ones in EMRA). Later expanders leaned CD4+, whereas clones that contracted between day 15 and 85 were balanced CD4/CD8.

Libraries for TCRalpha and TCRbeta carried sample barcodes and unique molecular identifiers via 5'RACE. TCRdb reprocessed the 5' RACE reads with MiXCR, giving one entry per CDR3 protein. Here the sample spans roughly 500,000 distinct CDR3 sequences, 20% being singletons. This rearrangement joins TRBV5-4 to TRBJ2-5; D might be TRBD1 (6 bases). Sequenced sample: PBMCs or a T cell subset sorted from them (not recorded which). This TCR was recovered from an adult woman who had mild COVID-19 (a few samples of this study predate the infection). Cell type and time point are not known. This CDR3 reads CASSLAEVVGGTQYF. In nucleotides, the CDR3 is TGTGCCAGCAGCTTGGCCGAAGTCGTAGGGGGGACCCAGTACTTC.